Below are 17 T cell receptor beta chains sequenced from a single sample in a study of shared clonotypes between healthy human individuals. TCRdb's table, derived via immunoSEQ multiplex PCR, lists solely in-frame clones and lacks some. The data hold approximately 2,300,000 clones, with around 90% observed a single time. Sequenced input: naive CD4+ T cells from PBMCs. The subset: CD45RA+ positively selected. The origin of the receptors is a man aged 18 to 30 in good health. Some clones in this sample may be carry-over from other donors' samples.

This clone showed up just once. The chain is built from TRBV18 and TRBJ1-4, with 7 bases matching TRBD1. Germline trimming cut 6 bases from V and 8 bases from J; bases unmatched to any gene: 6. CDR3 length equals 13 residues. CDR1 is KGHSH and CDR2 is LQKENI in the germline V gene. The DNA for the CDR3 is TGTGCCAGCTCTTGGACAGGACGGGAAAAACTGTTTTTT. Amino acid sequence: CASSWTGREKLFF.

Comment on this clone: The identical CDR3 is also encoded by other nucleotide sequences in the sample. V gene TRBV2 combines with J gene TRBJ2-7; D tentatively reads TRBD1 or TRBD2 (6 bases each). The V gene lost 1 base and the J gene lost 3 bases, with 10 bases spanning the gap. This CDR3 is 14 amino acids long. Germline CDR1 reads SNHLY; CDR2 reads FYNNEI. DNA of the CDR3: TGTGCCAGCAGTGAAGGGGGGGCCGTCTACGAGCAGTACTTC. Translated: CASSEGGAVYEQYF.

V is TRBV27 and J is TRBJ2-7; D tentatively reads TRBD1 or TRBD2 (6 bases each). V was pared by 3 bases and J by 1 base, with 13 bases between. The germline CDR1 and CDR2 sequences are MNHEY and SMNVEV (reference sequence). The CDR3 has 15 residues. The CDR3 nucleotides read TGTGCCAGCAGTTTTCGGGGGCTTGAGTCCTACGAGCAGTACTTC. Protein product: CASSFRGLESYEQYF.

The rearrangement joins TRBV5-1 to TRBJ2-3; D is ambiguous. CDR1 SGHRS and CDR2 YFSETQ come from the germline V gene. The V end was cut by 1 base, the J end by 1 base, with 10 bases between. This CDR3 comprises 15 residues. CDR3 sequence (DNA): TGCGCCAGCAGCTTGCTGCGACCGGGCACAGATACGCAGTATTTT. Translating gives CASSLLRPGTDTQYF. The full variable domain, with the rest looked up from reference TRBV5-1 and TRBJ2-3, is KAGVTQTPRYLIKTRGQQVTLSCSPISGHRSVSWYQQTPGQGLQFLFEYFSETQRNKGNFPGRFSGRQFSNSRSEMNVSTLELGDSALYLCASSLLRPGTDTQYFGPGTRLTVL.

V usage is TRBV7-3 and J usage is TRBJ2-1; possible D gene TRBD1, 6 bases. The V gene's germline CDR1 is SGHTA and CDR2 FQGTGA. V gave up 2 bases and J gave up 2 bases, with 10 bases separating them. CDR3 length: 15 residues. CDR3 sequence reads: CASSLQGPPYNEQFF. CDR3 DNA: TGTGCCAGCAGCTTACAGGGGCCCCCCTACAATGAGCAGTTCTTC.

This sequence joins TRBV5-4 and TRBJ2-5; weak D call: TRBD1 (6 bases). Germline V gives CDR1 SGHNT, CDR2 YYREEE (reference sequence). There are 13 residues in the CDR3. The V end was cut by 7 bases, the J end by 5 bases, with 15 bases between. CDR3 in DNA: TGTGCCAGCGGAGACAGGTCGCTTGAGACCCAGTACTTC. Amino acid sequence: CASGDRSLETQYF.

The chain couples TRBV25-1 to TRBJ1-4, with a tentative D call TRBD1 (5 bases). CDR1 and CDR2 from the germline V gene are MGHDK and SYGVNS. Trimming left V 4 bases short and J 10 bases short, with 25 bases between. CDR3 size: 17 residues. CDR3 region: CASSGPLRGQTSVKLFF. CDR3 DNA sequence: TGTGCCAGCAGTGGGCCCCTAAGGGGCCAAACATCCGTAAAACTGTTTTTT.

The V gene is TRBV6-6, the J gene TRBJ2-2; TRBD2 matches 13 bases. The V gene end was trimmed by 6 bases and the J gene end by 4 bases; junction bases not matched to a gene: 5. This CDR3 has 16 amino acids. CDR1 and CDR2 from the germline V gene are MNHNY and SVGAGI (reference sequence). The CDR3 reads CASSRGLAGATGELFF. The CDR3, as DNA: TGTGCCAGCAGCCGTGGACTAGCGGGAGCCACCGGGGAGCTGTTTTTT.

V is TRBV6-5 and J is TRBJ2-5, with 7 bases lining up with TRBD2. This CDR3 has 11 amino acids. Germline V gives CDR1 MNHEY, CDR2 SVGAGI. Trimming removed 5 bases from V and 12 bases from J; junction bases left unmatched: 6. In DNA form, the CDR3 reads TGTGCCAGCAGTGAAATGGGGAGGGAGTACTTC. It translates to CASSEMGREYF.

Points on this clone: Other DNA sequences in the sample encode the same CDR3. The chain couples TRBV6-5 to TRBJ2-5; D unresolved. The CDR3 totals 12 residues. V lost 2 bases to trimming and J lost 4 bases, with 5 bases between them. In germline, CDR1 is MNHEY, CDR2 SVGAGI. CDR3 residues: CASSYGRETQYF. The CDR3 DNA reads TGTGCCAGCAGTTACGGTCGAGAGACCCAGTACTTC.

The V gene is TRBV7-9, the J gene TRBJ2-1, with D perhaps TRBD1 (5 bases). The CDR3 runs 11 residues. CDR1 is SEHNR and CDR2 is FQNEAQ in the germline V gene (reference sequence). The V end was cut by 5 bases, the J end by 10 bases, with 9 bases between. This CDR3 is CASSPRTEQFF. The CDR3 nucleotides read TGTGCCAGCAGCCCGAGGACAGAGCAGTTCTTC.

Of note for this clone: The same CDR3 arises from other DNA sequences in this sample as well. V and J are TRBV28 and TRBJ2-3; D is undetermined. The germline gives CDR1 MDHEN, CDR2 SYDVKM. The CDR3 consists of 11 residues. Trimming took off 1 base at V and 6 bases at J, with 2 bases between the two ends. The CDR3 loop reads CASSLSDTQYF. DNA for the CDR3: TGTGCCAGCAGTTTATCGGATACGCAGTATTTT. Using reference TRBV28 and TRBJ2-3 for the parts outside the CDR3, the full variable domain is DVKVTQSSRYLVKRTGEKVFLECVQDMDHENMFWYRQDPGLGLRLIYFSYDVKMKEKGDIPEGYSVSREKKERFSLILESASTNQTSMYLCASSLSDTQYFGPGTRLTVL.

The chain has TRBV7-9 and TRBJ1-4; 9 bases are shared with TRBD1. The V gene end was trimmed by 5 bases and the J gene end by 7 bases; junction bases not matched to a gene: 8. The CDR3 totals 15 residues. Germline lookup yields CDR1 SEHNR and CDR2 FQNEAQ (reference sequence). For the CDR3, the DNA is TGTGCCAGCAGCAGGAGTTACAGGGGGCGTGAAAAACTGTTTTTT. The encoded protein is CASSRSYRGREKLFF.

The genes are TRBV6-9 and TRBJ2-7; no clear D gene. The V gene's germline CDR1 is MNHGY and CDR2 SVAAGI. V gave up 4 bases and J gave up 3 bases, with 22 bases separating them. This CDR3 is 17 amino acids long. The CDR3 is CASSLNARPILVYEQYF. The CDR3 DNA follows: TGTGCCAGCAGTTTAAACGCCAGACCGATTCTCGTCTACGAGCAGTACTTC.

V and J are TRBV6-5 and TRBJ2-2, with 8 positions matching TRBD1. After removal of 6 bases from V and 4 bases from J, the junction contained 4 bases not matched to a gene. The CDR3 is 14 amino acids. Germline assignment: CDR1 MNHEY and CDR2 SVGAGI. CDR3 DNA sequence: TGTGCCAGCAGATCGGGACAGGCCACCGGGGAGCTGTTTTTT. It is translated as CASRSGQATGELFF.

The V and J genes are TRBV10-3 and TRBJ1-4; 7 positions agree with TRBD1. The germline gives CDR1 ENHRY, CDR2 SYGVKD. The CDR3 length is 13 residues. The J segment lost 6 bases and the V segment lost 4 bases, leaving 2 bases of the junction unmatched. CDR3 coding DNA: TGTGCCATCAGTGCCCAGGGGGATGAAAAACTGTTTTTT. Its protein is CAISAQGDEKLFF.

The chain is built from TRBV28 and TRBJ2-2; 7 bases align to TRBD1. The CDR3 extends over 14 amino acids. Germline values: CDR1 MDHEN, CDR2 SYDVKM. Trimming at V came to 0 bases and at J to 7 bases, leaving 2 bases not matched to a gene. The CDR3 here is CASSLWAGGGELFF. The CDR3 DNA reads TGTGCCAGCAGTTTATGGGCAGGGGGCGGGGAGCTGTTTTTT.